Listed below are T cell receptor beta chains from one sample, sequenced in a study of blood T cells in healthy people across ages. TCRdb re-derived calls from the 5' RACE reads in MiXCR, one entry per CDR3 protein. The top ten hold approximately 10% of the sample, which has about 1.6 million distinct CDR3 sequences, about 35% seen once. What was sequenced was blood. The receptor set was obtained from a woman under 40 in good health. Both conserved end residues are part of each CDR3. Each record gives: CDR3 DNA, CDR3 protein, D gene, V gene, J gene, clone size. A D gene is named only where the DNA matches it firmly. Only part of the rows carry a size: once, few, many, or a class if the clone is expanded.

cdr3_nt: TGTGCCAGCACCGAGGACAGTATTGGAAACACCATATATTTT; cdr3_aa: CASTEDSIGNTIYF; d_call: NA; v_call: TRBV7-9; j_call: TRBJ1-3; clone_size: NA
cdr3_nt: TGTGCCAGCAGACTCGAAAGGAAGGGGGGCACTGAAGCTTTCTTT; cdr3_aa: CASRLERKGGTEAFF; d_call: NA; v_call: TRBV6-1; j_call: TRBJ1-1; clone_size: NA
cdr3_nt: TGTGCCAGCAGCTTCACACTAGCGGGAGGTGGATCCTACAATGAGCAGTTCTTC; cdr3_aa: CASSFTLAGGGSYNEQFF; d_call: TRBD2; v_call: TRBV7-2; j_call: TRBJ2-1; clone_size: NA
cdr3_nt: TGTGCCAGCAGTTGGGCCGGGGTCTGGACTGAAGCTTTCTTT; cdr3_aa: CASSWAGVWTEAFF; d_call: NA; v_call: TRBV6-2/TRBV6-3; j_call: TRBJ1-1; clone_size: NA
cdr3_nt: TGCAGTGCTAGAGATGGGAGGACAGGGTATGAGACCCAGTACTTC; cdr3_aa: CSARDGRTGYETQYF; d_call: TRBD1; v_call: TRBV20-1; j_call: TRBJ2-5; clone_size: few
cdr3_nt: TGTGCCAGCAGCCCAGATGCCCAGGGTAGAAACACTGAAGCTTTCTTT; cdr3_aa: CASSPDAQGRNTEAFF; d_call: NA; v_call: TRBV9; j_call: TRBJ1-1; clone_size: few
cdr3_nt: TGTGCCAGCAGCCAGCAGGGGGGCCGGGAGCTGTTTTTT; cdr3_aa: CASSQQGGRELFF; d_call: NA; v_call: TRBV3-1; j_call: TRBJ2-2; clone_size: NA
cdr3_nt: TGTGCCATCAGAATATCCGGAGGACCTTACAATGAGCAGTTCTTC; cdr3_aa: CAIRISGGPYNEQFF; d_call: NA; v_call: TRBV10-3; j_call: TRBJ2-1; clone_size: NA
cdr3_nt: TGTGCCAGCAGTCCCTTCTGGGGTTCTAACTATGGCTACACCTTC; cdr3_aa: CASSPFWGSNYGYTF; d_call: NA; v_call: TRBV6-5; j_call: TRBJ1-2; clone_size: NA
cdr3_nt: TGTGCCAGCAGCCCCAGGACTAGGAGGACACAAGAGACCCAGTACTTC; cdr3_aa: CASSPRTRRTQETQYF; d_call: TRBD2; v_call: TRBV9; j_call: TRBJ2-5; clone_size: few
cdr3_nt: TGCAGTATAACCTCGGGGGCCCTCGGGACCCAGTACTTC; cdr3_aa: CSITSGALGTQYF; d_call: NA; v_call: TRBV20-1; j_call: TRBJ2-5; clone_size: NA
cdr3_nt: TGTGCCAGCAGTCGTGAGGGTGCTAACGAAAAACTGTTTTTT; cdr3_aa: CASSREGANEKLFF; d_call: NA; v_call: TRBV4-2; j_call: TRBJ1-4; clone_size: NA
cdr3_nt: TGCAGTGCTGATGGGCGGTTCACAGATACGCAGTATTTT; cdr3_aa: CSADGRFTDTQYF; d_call: NA; v_call: TRBV20-1; j_call: TRBJ2-3; clone_size: NA
cdr3_nt: TGTGCCAGCAGTTGGGGACTTCGACCGAGGAATGAGCAGTTCTTC; cdr3_aa: CASSWGLRPRNEQFF; d_call: NA; v_call: TRBV27; j_call: TRBJ2-1; clone_size: NA
cdr3_nt: TGCGCCAGCAGCCCTCTAGGGACAGGGGTTCTTAATGAGCAGTACTTC; cdr3_aa: CASSPLGTGVLNEQYF; d_call: TRBD1; v_call: TRBV4-1; j_call: TRBJ2-5; clone_size: few
cdr3_nt: TGTGCCAGCAGCCAGTCAGGGGTTAATGAGCAGTTCTTC; cdr3_aa: CASSQSGVNEQFF; d_call: NA; v_call: TRBV4-2; j_call: TRBJ2-1; clone_size: many
cdr3_nt: TGTGCCAGCAGTTTATCGGTGGGCCGATCCTACAATGAGCAGTTCTTC; cdr3_aa: CASSLSVGRSYNEQFF; d_call: NA; v_call: TRBV27; j_call: TRBJ2-1; clone_size: few
cdr3_nt: TGCGCCAGCAGCCAAATAGCGGGGGTAATCACAGATACGCAGTATTTT; cdr3_aa: CASSQIAGVITDTQYF; d_call: TRBD2; v_call: TRBV4-1; j_call: TRBJ2-3; clone_size: NA
cdr3_nt: TGTGCCAGCAGCCGATGGGACAGGGCTTCCCATGAAAAACTGTTTTTT; cdr3_aa: CASSRWDRASHEKLFF; d_call: TRBD1; v_call: TRBV3-1; j_call: TRBJ1-4; clone_size: few
cdr3_nt: TGTGCCAGCAGTGACTCGACGACGGGGGCTGGAATAGCTTTCTTT; cdr3_aa: CASSDSTTGAGIAFF; d_call: NA; v_call: TRBV6-4; j_call: TRBJ1-1; clone_size: few
cdr3_nt: TGCGCCAGCAGCCCCGAGAGGGGGATTTCGGGCAATGAGCAGTTCTTC; cdr3_aa: CASSPERGISGNEQFF; d_call: NA; v_call: TRBV5-1; j_call: TRBJ2-1; clone_size: NA
cdr3_nt: TGTGCCAGCAGTTTTTATCAAGGGGGGGGATACAATGAGCAGTTCTTC; cdr3_aa: CASSFYQGGGYNEQFF; d_call: NA; v_call: TRBV12-3/TRBV12-4; j_call: TRBJ2-1; clone_size: NA
cdr3_nt: TGTGCCACCCGAATTGGGGATCAAGAGACCCAGTACTTC; cdr3_aa: CATRIGDQETQYF; d_call: NA; v_call: TRBV12-3/TRBV12-4; j_call: TRBJ2-5; clone_size: many
cdr3_nt: TGCAGTGCCTCGGGACTCCCAGGGGAGCAGTACTTC; cdr3_aa: CSASGLPGEQYF; d_call: NA; v_call: TRBV20-1; j_call: TRBJ2-7; clone_size: few
cdr3_nt: TGCGCCAGCAGCTTGCTCCAGCGGGGGAACTCTGGGGCCAACGTCCTGACTTTC; cdr3_aa: CASSLLQRGNSGANVLTF; d_call: TRBD2; v_call: TRBV5-1; j_call: TRBJ2-6; clone_size: NA
cdr3_nt: TGCGCCAGCAGCCAAGAAGTAACCTATGGCTACACCTTC; cdr3_aa: CASSQEVTYGYTF; d_call: NA; v_call: TRBV4-1; j_call: TRBJ1-2; clone_size: NA
cdr3_nt: TGTGCCAGCAGCTTAGGGACCTGGCCTTATGGCTACACCTTC; cdr3_aa: CASSLGTWPYGYTF; d_call: NA; v_call: TRBV7-9; j_call: TRBJ1-2; clone_size: NA
cdr3_nt: TGCGCCAGCAGCCAAGTGGTAGACAGGGTCTCCTACGAGCAGTACTTC; cdr3_aa: CASSQVVDRVSYEQYF; d_call: TRBD1; v_call: TRBV4-1; j_call: TRBJ2-7; clone_size: few
cdr3_nt: TGCAGCGCCATACAGGGGGCAGACGAAAAACTGTTTTTT; cdr3_aa: CSAIQGADEKLFF; d_call: TRBD1; v_call: TRBV29-1; j_call: TRBJ1-4; clone_size: few
cdr3_nt: TGTGCCATCAGTGGACCGGGACCAATCACAGATACGCAGTATTTT; cdr3_aa: CAISGPGPITDTQYF; d_call: NA; v_call: TRBV10-3; j_call: TRBJ2-3; clone_size: few
cdr3_nt: TGCGCCAGCAGCTCCTGGGGGATAGAAGATACGCAGTATTTT; cdr3_aa: CASSSWGIEDTQYF; d_call: NA; v_call: TRBV5-1; j_call: TRBJ2-3; clone_size: NA
cdr3_nt: TGTGCCAGCAGCCAAGTTCAAGCTGGCGGTACGCAGTATTTT; cdr3_aa: CASSQVQAGGTQYF; d_call: NA; v_call: TRBV3-1; j_call: TRBJ2-3; clone_size: few
cdr3_nt: TGCGCCAGCTCCTGGAGGCTAGAATCATTCGATGAGCAGTTCTTC; cdr3_aa: CASSWRLESFDEQFF; d_call: NA; v_call: TRBV5-1; j_call: TRBJ2-1; clone_size: NA
cdr3_nt: TGTGCCAGCAGCTGGGGGACAGAGAAAAACATTCAGTACTTC; cdr3_aa: CASSWGTEKNIQYF; d_call: TRBD1; v_call: TRBV7-9; j_call: TRBJ2-4; clone_size: NA
cdr3_nt: TGTGCCAGCAGCTTAGGTCCGTCCTACGAGCAGTACTTC; cdr3_aa: CASSLGPSYEQYF; d_call: NA; v_call: TRBV28; j_call: TRBJ2-7; clone_size: many
cdr3_nt: TGTGCCAGCAGCCCCCTTGTGGGGCACTACGAGCAGTACTTC; cdr3_aa: CASSPLVGHYEQYF; d_call: NA; v_call: TRBV3-1; j_call: TRBJ2-7; clone_size: NA
cdr3_nt: TGTGCCAGCAGTCCGTTTGTGGGCAGAGGGAACACTGAAGCTTTCTTT; cdr3_aa: CASSPFVGRGNTEAFF; d_call: NA; v_call: TRBV27; j_call: TRBJ1-1; clone_size: NA
cdr3_nt: TGTGCCAGCAGCTTAGGCAGGGAGAGGTACAATGAGCAGTTCTTC; cdr3_aa: CASSLGRERYNEQFF; d_call: NA; v_call: TRBV11-2; j_call: TRBJ2-1; clone_size: few
cdr3_nt: TGTGCCAGCAGCTTAGCGCGAGGGACAGCGAACACTGAAGCTTTCTTT; cdr3_aa: CASSLARGTANTEAFF; d_call: TRBD1; v_call: TRBV11-1; j_call: TRBJ1-1; clone_size: NA
cdr3_nt: TGCAGTGCTACCCCTGGACAGTTATCCTACAATGAGCAGTTCTTC; cdr3_aa: CSATPGQLSYNEQFF; d_call: NA; v_call: TRBV20-1; j_call: TRBJ2-1; clone_size: few
cdr3_nt: TGTGCCAGCAGCTTGGCGCCCATTAGCTATCAGCCCCAGCATTTT; cdr3_aa: CASSLAPISYQPQHF; d_call: NA; v_call: TRBV7-9; j_call: TRBJ1-5; clone_size: NA
cdr3_nt: TGCGCCAGCAGCTTGACTGCTAACGGGGTATGGTCTGAAGCTTTCTTT; cdr3_aa: CASSLTANGVWSEAFF; d_call: NA; v_call: TRBV5-1; j_call: TRBJ1-1; clone_size: NA